The clone carrying this T cell receptor beta chain has a handful of counts. Its antigen is as yet unknown. This sample is part of a study of T cells in Graves' hyperthyroidism and ophthalmopathy. General study points: The majority of expanded thyroid clonotypes above 0.001 also appeared in blood.

TCR beta CDR3 regions were amplified from RNA transcripts. RT-PCR in the first round (using the HTBI primer set) targeted the TCR CDR3. TCRdb ran MiXCR on the multiplex PCR reads and lists one entry per CDR3 protein. The table includes 250,000 to 300,000 distinct CDR3 sequences, around 20% detected once. Ophthalmopathy patients all had a Clinical Activity Score of at least 3, a NOSPECS grade of at least 4 and disease under 3 months old. The TCR was taken from a man over 45 with Graves' ophthalmopathy. The sample was blood.

The CDR3 reads CATSDFEVQFF. The CDR3 DNA reads TGTGCCACCAGTGATTTTGAAGTGCAGTTCTTC. The chain joins TRBV24-1 to TRBJ2-1, with D uncertain. V lost 1 base and J 12 bases, leaving 6 bases between the germline ends. The CDR3 runs 11 residues. CDR1 KGHDR and CDR2 SFDVKD come from the germline V gene.